A single sample gave rise to the 28 T cell receptor beta chains below, sequenced in a study of human T cells and chemical hapten exposure (TCRdb year 2021). The library was made by RACE. The data were produced on a NextSeq 500. TCRdb ran its own pipeline on the public reads, namely fastp trimming at Q25 and MiXCR clone calling, and kept in-frame beta chains. CDR3 protein sequences are deduplicated, and each keeps its most common genes and DNA. This sample is represented by about 57,000 distinct CDR3 sequences; around 9.3% of them were singletons. More than 10% of the sample goes to the ten largest clones. What this sample's time point label stands for: patch test 1, 2 weeks after DPC sensitization. The treatment or condition label for this specimen denotes: therapeutic diphenylcyclopropenone sensitization with weekly scalp DPC. This sample comprised whole blood, obtained in connection with sensitization to the hapten diphenylcyclopropenone (DPC). The receptors were gathered from a woman aged 40 to 50 with alopecia areata. Some clones in this sample may be carry-over from other donors' samples.

This clonotype was observed at least ten times. This chain joins TRBV7-2 and TRBJ2-5; 7 bases agree with TRBD2. The V gene end was trimmed by 5 bases and the J gene end by 6 bases; junction bases not matched to a gene: 18. This CDR3 contains 17 residues. Germline V gene lookup returns CDR1 SGHTA and CDR2 FQGNSA. The chain's CDR3 is CASSVGGSSPPRKTQYF. In DNA, the CDR3 is TGTGCCAGCAGCGTCGGGGGGTCTAGCCCCCCTCGAAAGACCCAGTACTTC.

This clonotype has more than one count but fewer than ten. This chain joins TRBV29-1 and TRBJ1-6, with 9 bases identical to TRBD1. Germline CDR1 is SQVTM and CDR2 is ANQGSEA. The CDR3 extends over 14 amino acids. With 5 bases clipped from V and 6 bases from J, the junction kept 5 bases outside the gene matches. This chain's CDR3 is CSVRTGESNSPLHF. The CDR3 DNA is TGCAGCGTTCGGACAGGGGAGAGTAATTCACCCCTCCACTTT.

This clonotype was counted at least ten times. This chain connects TRBV6-4 to TRBJ2-2; TRBD1 might be the D (6 bases). Trimming left V 4 bases short and J 5 bases short, with 14 bases between. The germline V gene encodes CDR1 MRHNA and CDR2 SNTAGT. The CDR3 covers 15 residues. This CDR3 is CASSGRDTQTGELFF. DNA of the CDR3: TGTGCCAGCAGTGGTAGGGACACCCAGACCGGGGAGCTGTTTTTT.

In this sample, this clonotype turned up once. The chain recombines TRBV10-1 with TRBJ2-2; D could derive from TRBD1 or TRBD2 (5 bases each). Germline V gives CDR1 WNHNN, CDR2 SYGVQD (reference sequence). V lost 6 bases and J lost 3, with 11 bases in between. The CDR3 totals 14 residues. As DNA, the CDR3 is TGCGCCAGCAGCACCGGGACCCACACCGGGGAGCTGTTTTTT. This gives the protein CASSTGTHTGELFF.

V gene TRBV28 combines with J gene TRBJ1-5; TRBD1 agrees at 8 bases. This CDR3 has 12 amino acids. Germline-derived CDR1 and CDR2 are MDHEN and SYDVKM. V gave up 4 bases and J gave up 11 bases; unmatched junction bases: 4. DNA for the CDR3: TGTGCCAGCAGTTCGGCGGGACAGGCCCAGCATTTT. Protein sequence: CASSSAGQAQHF.

This clonotype was picked up many times. The chain links TRBV4-1 to TRBJ1-1; 8 positions agree with TRBD1. This CDR3 contains 16 residues. V gave up 3 bases and J gave up 0 bases; unmatched junction bases: 6. CDR1 and CDR2 (germline): MGHRA, YSYEKL. Here the CDR3 reads CASSQRVQGVNTEAFF. The CDR3, as DNA: TGCGCCAGCAGCCAGAGGGTACAGGGGGTGAACACTGAAGCTTTCTTT.

This chain connects TRBV10-3 to TRBJ1-1; D is uncertain. CDR1 is ENHRY and CDR2 is SYGVKD in the germline V gene. The CDR3 length is 16 residues. V dropped 2 bases and J dropped 4 bases, with 17 bases sitting between them. The CDR3 sequence: CAISEAVPQGSTEAFF. CDR3 DNA: TGTGCCATCAGTGAGGCGGTCCCTCAAGGGAGCACTGAAGCTTTCTTT.

This clonotype came up many times. This sequence joins TRBV6-1 and TRBJ2-4; TRBD2 aligns across 15 bases. The CDR3 is 18 residues long. V lost 5 bases, J lost 0 bases, and 5 bases stayed unmatched. Germline assignment: CDR1 MNHNS and CDR2 SASEGT. CDR3 sequence (DNA): TGTGCCAGCAGTCTCGGACTAGCGGGGGGGATAGCCAAAAACATTCAGTACTTC. This gives the protein CASSLGLAGGIAKNIQYF.

Many counts were recorded for this clonotype. The chain links TRBV5-4 to TRBJ2-2; 8 bases fit TRBD1. CDR1 and CDR2 from the germline V gene are SGHNT and YYREEE (reference sequence). V shed 0 bases, J shed 6 bases, and the junction held 4 bases outside the gene matches. This CDR3 comprises 15 residues. The DNA for the CDR3 is TGTGCCAGCAGCTTGGGACAGGGGTTGGCCGGGGAGCTGTTTTTT. Amino acids: CASSLGQGLAGELFF.

V usage is TRBV20-1 and J usage is TRBJ2-3; D tentatively reads TRBD1 or TRBD2 (6 bases each). Germline CDR1 is DFQATT and CDR2 is SNEGSKA (reference sequence). The CDR3 is 14 amino acids. The V gene lost 3 bases and the J gene lost 1 base, with 11 bases spanning the gap. The CDR3 sequence is CSARRGAGTDTQYF. The CDR3 DNA reads as TGCAGTGCTAGGAGGGGGGCGGGCACAGATACGCAGTATTTT.

This clonotype was found a few times. The rearrangement uses TRBV7-9 and TRBJ2-7, with D possibly TRBD1 on 6 matching bases. The germline V gene encodes CDR1 SEHNR and CDR2 FQNEAQ (reference sequence). The V end lost 5 bases, the J end lost 4 bases, and 9 bases lay between the germline ends. The CDR3 sequence is 12 residues long. CDR3 sequence reads: CASSNTGYEQYF. CDR3 DNA: TGTGCCAGCAGCAACACAGGGTACGAGCAGTACTTC.

This clonotype was counted many times. The rearrangement joins TRBV14 to TRBJ1-3; D is perhaps TRBD1 (5 bases). CDR1 SGHDN and CDR2 FVKESK come from the germline V gene. Trimming left V 2 bases short and J 1 base short, with 15 bases between. CDR3 size: 17 residues. The CDR3 reads CASSQYGVWGSGNTIYF. The CDR3 DNA is TGTGCCAGCAGCCAATATGGAGTATGGGGGTCTGGAAACACCATATATTTT.

This clonotype was picked up a small number of times. The V and J genes are TRBV5-4 and TRBJ2-3, with 7 bases matching TRBD2. CDR1 and CDR2 (germline): SGHNT, YYREEE (reference sequence). J gave up 3 bases and V 3 bases, and 7 bases lay outside the gene matches. The CDR3 is 15 residues long. CDR3 region: CASSSPSGFTDTQYF. The CDR3 region has the DNA TGTGCCAGCAGCTCTCCTAGCGGATTTACAGATACGCAGTATTTT. Supplemented by reference TRBV5-4 and TRBJ2-3, the full variable domain reads ETGVTQSPTHLIKTRGQQVTLRCSSQSGHNTVSWYQQALGQGPQFIFQYYREEENGRGNFPPRFSGLQFPNYSSELNVNALELDDSALYLCASSSPSGFTDTQYFGPGTRLTVL.

V is TRBV7-6 and J is TRBJ2-3, with 7 bases fitting TRBD2. CDR1 SGHVS and CDR2 FNYEAQ come from the germline V gene. Trimming cost V 0 bases and J 2 bases; bases outside gene matches: 2. The CDR3 has 15 residues. As DNA, the CDR3 is TGTGCCAGCAGCTTAGCTAGCGGGTACACAGATACGCAGTATTTT. This translates into CASSLASGYTDTQYF.

This clonotype was counted a few times. This chain uses TRBV27 with TRBJ2-7; D is perhaps TRBD1 (6 bases). V lost 11 bases and J 0 bases, leaving 17 bases between the germline ends. Germline loops: CDR1 MNHEY, CDR2 SMNVEV (reference sequence). The length of the CDR3 is 14 residues. CDR3 in amino acids: CARLPQGPSYEQYF. The CDR3 nucleotides are TGTGCCCGCCTCCCTCAGGGGCCCTCCTACGAGCAGTACTTC.

This clonotype came up many times. This chain uses TRBV29-1 with TRBJ2-7; 7 bases fit TRBD2. The trim removed 5 bases at V and 5 bases at J, leaving 9 bases unmatched. Germline-derived CDR1 and CDR2 are SQVTM and ANQGSEA. This CDR3 has 13 residues. The CDR3 DNA reads TGCAGCGTTTCCATCAGGGACTACCACGAGCAGTACTTC. Protein sequence: CSVSIRDYHEQYF.

The J gene is TRBJ2-7, the V gene TRBV11-1, with D possibly being TRBD1 (5 bases). Trimming cost V 3 bases and J 6 bases, with 18 bases left between them. This CDR3 comprises 15 residues. Germline CDR1 SGHAT, CDR2 FQDESV (reference sequence). CDR3 in amino acids: CASSLGGTGGREQYF. Here the CDR3 DNA reads TGTGCCAGCAGCTTGGGCGGTACAGGTGGCCGCGAGCAGTACTTC.

V gene TRBV28 combines with J gene TRBJ1-4; D is unresolved. The CDR3 has 11 residues. Trimming removed 5 bases from V and 4 bases from J, with 2 bases in between. CDR1 and CDR2 from the germline V gene are MDHEN and SYDVKM. The CDR3 spells CASSINEKLFF. CDR3 nucleotide sequence: TGTGCCAGCAGTATTAATGAAAAACTGTTTTTT. Full variable domain (missing parts from reference TRBV28 and TRBJ1-4): DVKVTQSSRYLVKRTGEKVFLECVQDMDHENMFWYRQDPGLGLRLIYFSYDVKMKEKGDIPEGYSVSREKKERFSLILESASTNQTSMYLCASSINEKLFFGSGTQLSVL.

The sample holds many counts of this clonotype. The gene calls are TRBV1 and TRBJ1-3. TRBV1 is assigned pseudogene status. The CDR3 covers 17 residues. The CDR3 nucleotides are TGCACCAGCAGCCCCACTACGGGCCGGCGCTCTGGAAACACCATATATTTT. It translates to CTSSPTTGRRSGNTIYF.

This clonotype came up many times. J is TRBJ2-3 and V is TRBV7-9, with 9 nucleotides matching TRBD2. V lost 3 bases, J lost 2 bases, and 3 bases stayed unmatched. In germline, CDR1 is SEHNR, CDR2 FQNEAQ (reference sequence). The CDR3 runs to 15 residues. The CDR3 is CASSFLAGTTDTQYF. The DNA of the CDR3 is TGTGCCAGCAGCTTTCTAGCGGGGACCACAGATACGCAGTATTTT.

This clonotype was detected only a few times. V is TRBV4-3 and J is TRBJ1-5; perhaps TRBD1 as D (5 bases). From germline, CDR1 is LGHNA and CDR2 YSLEER. The CDR3 extends over 14 amino acids. With 0 bases removed from V and 6 bases from J, the gap between germline ends came to 9 bases. Written as DNA, the CDR3 is TGCGCCAGCAGCCAAGATCGGGGGATTCAGCCCCAGCATTTT. Translated, it gives CASSQDRGIQPQHF.

Many counts were recorded for this clonotype. The chain is built from TRBV20-1 and TRBJ2-3; TRBD2 is a possible D gene (5 bases). V was pared by 5 bases and J by 5 bases, with 14 bases between. This CDR3 is 13 amino acids long. In germline, CDR1 is DFQATT, CDR2 SNEGSKA (reference sequence). DNA of the CDR3: TGCAGTGCTTCGTCTTTTGCGGGAGATACGCAGTATTTT. Residues: CSASSFAGDTQYF.

The rearrangement links TRBV19 to TRBJ2-7, with 7 bases lining up with TRBD2. V lost 6 bases to trimming and J lost 2 bases; unmatched junction nucleotides: 10. This CDR3 comprises 15 residues. Germline V gene sequence: CDR1 LNHDA, CDR2 SQIVND (reference sequence). The CDR3 DNA is TGTGCCAGTAGCGACCCTGGGACTACGACCTACGAGCAGTACTTC. Translation gives CASSDPGTTTYEQYF.

This clonotype was counted many times. This chain uses TRBV5-6 with TRBJ2-7, with TRBD1 matching 8 bases. Looked up from germline, CDR1 is SGHDT and CDR2 is YYEEEE. J was trimmed by 0 bases and V by 4 bases; bases with no gene match: 3. The CDR3 length is 14 residues. The CDR3 reads CASSRDRGSYEQYF. The CDR3 bases are TGTGCCAGCAGCCGAGACAGGGGCTCCTACGAGCAGTACTTC.

Comment on this clonotype: An end of the junction does not agree with germline; a read error may underlie this. The J gene is TRBJ2-4, the V gene TRBV14; no clear D gene. The CDR3 extends over 15 amino acids. Germline V gene data show CDR1 as SGHDN and CDR2 as FVKESK. The CDR3 protein is CTSSLTDPWKNIQYF. As DNA, the CDR3 is TGTACCAGCAGCCTGACGGACCCCTGGAAAAACATTCAGTACTTC. Based on the CDR3 plus reference TRBV14 and TRBJ2-4, the full variable domain is EAGVTQFPSHSVIEKGQTVTLRCDPISGHDNLYWYRRVMGKEIKFLLHFVKESKQDESGMPNNRFLAERTGGTYSTLKVQPAELEDSGVYFCTSSLTDPWKNIQYFGAGTRLSVL.

This clonotype was counted ten times or more. This chain connects TRBV7-2 to TRBJ1-1; no clear D gene. From germline, CDR1 is SGHTA and CDR2 FQGNSA. Trimming pared 8 bases from V and 1 base from J, leaving 11 bases between. The CDR3 totals 13 residues. The CDR3 bases are TGTGCCAGCTCGCGGCAGAAGAACACTGAAGCTTTCTTT. The encoded protein is CASSRQKNTEAFF.

The chain combines TRBV28 with TRBJ2-7; either TRBD1 or TRBD2 may supply D (5 bases each). The CDR3 sequence is 13 residues long. V was shortened by 10 bases and J by 5 bases, with 18 bases between the two germline ends. CDR1 is MDHEN, CDR2 SYDVKM, per germline. As DNA, the CDR3 is TGTGCCAATCCGGGACCCTTCGGCCACGAGCAGTACTTC. It yields the protein CANPGPFGHEQYF. Based on the CDR3 plus reference TRBV28 and TRBJ2-7, the full variable domain is DVKVTQSSRYLVKRTGEKVFLECVQDMDHENMFWYRQDPGLGLRLIYFSYDVKMKEKGDIPEGYSVSREKKERFSLILESASTNQTSMYLCANPGPFGHEQYFGPGTRLTVT.

In this sample, this clonotype turned up many times. CDR3 sequence: CASSFSGGAGTDTQYF. The CDR3 DNA reads as TGTGCCAGCAGCTTTAGCGGGGGGGCCGGTACAGATACGCAGTATTTT. V gene TRBV11-3 combines with J gene TRBJ2-3; 11 bases are a match to TRBD2. Germline CDR1 reads SGHNT; CDR2 reads YENEEA. The CDR3 is 16 amino acids. The V gene end was trimmed by 3 bases and the J gene end by 3 bases; junction bases not matched to a gene: 5. Full variable domain (missing parts from reference TRBV11-3 and TRBJ2-3): EAGVVQSPRYKIIEKKQPVAFWCNPISGHNTLYWYLQNLGQGPELLIRYENEEAVDDSQLPKDRFSAERLKGVDSTLKIQPAELGDSAVYLCASSFSGGAGTDTQYFGPGTRLTVL.